The rows below give T cell receptor beta chains drawn from one sample of a study of blood T cell repertoires in COVID-19. Sequenced by immunoSEQ multiplex PCR; TCRdb stores in-frame clones only, minus some. The table includes some 190,000 clones, about 86% detected once. Source material: peripheral blood. All receptors come from a man younger than 35 with active or convalescent COVID-19. CDR3s include the opening cysteine and the closing phenylalanine or tryptophan. A D gene is named only where the DNA matches it firmly. Only some rows state a clone size, as once, few, many or a class for expanded clones.

length: 15
J: TRBJ1-2
size: -
V: TRBV19
D: -
DNA: TGTGCCAGTAGTATAGGAGGAGCCCCGACCCATGGCTACACCTTC
CDR3: CASSIGGAPTHGYTF

length: 16
J: TRBJ1-4
size: few
V: TRBV5-4
D: TRBD1
DNA: TGTGCCAGCAGCTTGGGGGGGAGGACAGGGAATGAAAAACTGTTTTTT
CDR3: CASSLGGRTGNEKLFF

length: 14
J: TRBJ2-7
size: -
V: TRBV19
D: TRBD2
DNA: TGTGCCAGTAGCCTGCTAGCGGGTTCCTACGAGCAGTACTTC
CDR3: CASSLLAGSYEQYF

length: 15
J: TRBJ1-1
size: -
V: TRBV6-5
D: -
DNA: TGTGCCAGCAGTCGCCGAACAGGGACGAACACTGAAGCTTTCTTT
CDR3: CASSRRTGTNTEAFF

length: 13
J: TRBJ1-1
size: -
V: TRBV3-1/TRBV3-2
D: -
DNA: TGTGCCAGCAGCCTTCAGATAAACACTGAAGCTTTCTTT
CDR3: CASSLQINTEAFF

length: 15
J: TRBJ1-6
size: -
V: TRBV30
D: TRBD1
DNA: TGTGCCTGGACCCGGACAGGCTCCTATAATTCACCCCTCCACTTT
CDR3: CAWTRTGSYNSPLHF

length: 15
J: TRBJ2-5
size: -
V: TRBV12-5
D: TRBD2
DNA: TGTGCTAGTGGTTTATCTAGCGGGAGTCGGGAGACCCAGTACTTC
CDR3: CASGLSSGSRETQYF

length: 18
J: TRBJ2-1
size: once
V: TRBV6-2/TRBV6-3
D: -
DNA: TGTGCCAGCAGTTACTCGCATTTTGCCCTAGCAGAATACAATGAGCAGTTCTTC
CDR3: CASSYSHFALAEYNEQFF

length: 13
J: TRBJ1-2
size: -
V: TRBV7-9
D: -
DNA: TGTGCCAGCAGCTTACGCCAGGGAGGTGGCTACACCTTC
CDR3: CASSLRQGGGYTF

length: 18
J: TRBJ2-1
size: once
V: TRBV24-1
D: -
DNA: TGTGCCACCAGTGATTTAAGAGGGGGGGCGAGCTCCTACAATGAGCAGTTCTTC
CDR3: CATSDLRGGASSYNEQFF

length: 12
J: TRBJ2-7
size: -
V: TRBV19
D: -
DNA: TGTGCCAGTAGCCGGCCCACAGGCGAGCAGTACTTC
CDR3: CASSRPTGEQYF

length: 13
J: TRBJ1-3
size: -
V: TRBV11-2
D: -
DNA: TGTGCCAGCAGCTTAGGCGGGGGAAACACCATATATTTT
CDR3: CASSLGGGNTIYF

length: 20
J: TRBJ2-7
size: -
V: TRBV3-1/TRBV3-2
D: TRBD2
DNA: TGTGCCAGCAGCCAAGATAACGCAGTTAGCGGGCGGGAGATCCGCTACGAGCAGTACTTC
CDR3: CASSQDNAVSGREIRYEQYF

length: 13
J: TRBJ1-2
size: -
V: TRBV20-1
D: -
DNA: TGCAGTGCTAGTGCGGGAGGGGCTTATGGCTACACCTTC
CDR3: CSASAGGAYGYTF

length: 18
J: TRBJ2-2
size: -
V: TRBV28
D: -
DNA: TGTGCCAGCAGTTTAACCCCTTGGGCTCCTAAAGGCACCGGGGAGCTGTTTTTT
CDR3: CASSLTPWAPKGTGELFF

length: 13
J: TRBJ2-2
size: -
V: TRBV10-3
D: -
DNA: TGTGCCATCAGTGACAGGGGGGTCGGGGAGCTGTTTTTT
CDR3: CAISDRGVGELFF

length: 13
J: TRBJ1-1
size: -
V: TRBV19
D: TRBD1
DNA: TGTGCCAGTAGTTCGGACAGGGTTGGTATGGCTTTCTTT
CDR3: CASSSDRVGMAFF

length: 16
J: TRBJ2-7
size: once
V: TRBV5-4
D: TRBD2
DNA: TGTGCCAGCAGCTTGATAGGGACTAGCGGGAGATACGAGCAGTACTTC
CDR3: CASSLIGTSGRYEQYF

length: 14
J: TRBJ2-6
size: many
V: TRBV10-3
D: -
DNA: TGTGCCATCAGTGACAGTTCTGGGGCCAACGTCCTGACTTTC
CDR3: CAISDSSGANVLTF

length: 14
J: TRBJ1-5
size: -
V: TRBV19
D: -
DNA: TGTGCCAGTAGTTTCGGGGGAAGCAATCAGCCCCAGCATTTT
CDR3: CASSFGGSNQPQHF

length: 13
J: TRBJ2-7
size: -
V: TRBV13
D: -
DNA: TGTGCCAGCAGCCCCTGGAGGGGGCCCGAGCAGTACTTC
CDR3: CASSPWRGPEQYF

length: 14
J: TRBJ1-5
size: -
V: TRBV30
D: -
DNA: TGTGCCTGGAGCACCCTGGGCGGCAATCAGCCCCAGCATTTT
CDR3: CAWSTLGGNQPQHF

length: 15
J: TRBJ2-7
size: -
V: TRBV5-5
D: TRBD2
DNA: TGTGCCAGCAGCGAGGGACTAGCGGCCACCTACGAGCAGTACTTC
CDR3: CASSEGLAATYEQYF

length: 18
J: TRBJ2-6
size: -
V: TRBV2
D: TRBD1
DNA: TGTGCCAGCAGCTACGGGCGGACAGGGATCGCTGGGGCCAACGTCCTGACTTTC
CDR3: CASSYGRTGIAGANVLTF

length: 15
J: TRBJ2-7
size: -
V: TRBV28
D: -
DNA: TGTGCCAGCCCCCCAAGCGGGCGGGAAGGGAGAGAGCAGTACTTC
CDR3: CASPPSGREGREQYF

length: 18
J: TRBJ2-7
size: once
V: TRBV19
D: TRBD2
DNA: TGTGCCAGGGGCGTCTCGGGACTAGCGGGAGTCTCATCCTACGAGCAGTACTTC
CDR3: CARGVSGLAGVSSYEQYF

length: 15
J: TRBJ2-3
size: once
V: TRBV19
D: TRBD2
DNA: TGTGCCAGCACTACTAGCGGGACTCGGGCAGATACGCAGTATTTT
CDR3: CASTTSGTRADTQYF

length: 15
J: TRBJ2-5
size: -
V: TRBV14
D: -
DNA: TGTGCCAGCAGCCGAGAAAAAGGGATGGGGCCGGCCCAGTACTTC
CDR3: CASSREKGMGPAQYF

length: 14
J: TRBJ2-7
size: -
V: TRBV28
D: -
DNA: TGTGCCAGTAGGGGCTCCGACAGAAGCTACGAGCAGTACTTC
CDR3: CASRGSDRSYEQYF

length: 13
J: TRBJ1-2
size: few
V: TRBV30
D: TRBD1
DNA: TGTGCCTGGAGCACAGGGGGATCCGCTGGCTACACCTTC
CDR3: CAWSTGGSAGYTF

length: 16
J: TRBJ2-2
size: -
V: TRBV6-5
D: TRBD1
DNA: TGTGCCAGCAGTTACTCGACAGGGGGCTCGACCGGGGAGCTGTTTTTT
CDR3: CASSYSTGGSTGELFF

length: 14
J: TRBJ1-4
size: -
V: TRBV30
D: TRBD1
DNA: TGTGCCTGGAGTGTAGGGACAGGGGATGAAAAACTGTTTTTT
CDR3: CAWSVGTGDEKLFF

length: 15
J: TRBJ1-2
size: -
V: TRBV6-2/TRBV6-3
D: TRBD1
DNA: TGTGCCAGCAGTCGGGACAGGCGTCTTGTCTATGGCTACACCTTC
CDR3: CASSRDRRLVYGYTF

length: 19
J: TRBJ2-7
size: -
V: TRBV7-2
D: -
DNA: TGTGCCAGCAGCTTAGGCCCAATGCGGGCAGGTCTCCTCTCCTACGAGCAGTACTTC
CDR3: CASSLGPMRAGLLSYEQYF

length: 14
J: TRBJ2-3
size: -
V: TRBV6-5
D: -
DNA: TGTGCCAGCGCGCGGGACCACAGCACAGATACGCAGTATTTT
CDR3: CASARDHSTDTQYF

length: 13
J: TRBJ1-2
size: -
V: TRBV10-2
D: -
DNA: TGCGCCAGCACTTCTCGCCAGGTCAAGGGCTACACCTTC
CDR3: CASTSRQVKGYTF

length: 15
J: TRBJ1-5
size: -
V: TRBV5-8
D: TRBD1
DNA: TGTGCCAGCAGCCTAAAGACAGGGGGCTTGCAGCCCCAGCATTTT
CDR3: CASSLKTGGLQPQHF

length: 15
J: TRBJ2-5
size: -
V: TRBV5-8
D: TRBD2
DNA: TGTGCCAGCCAACCGCTAGCGGGAAACCAAGAGACCCAGTACTTC
CDR3: CASQPLAGNQETQYF

length: 13
J: TRBJ1-1
size: -
V: TRBV5-5
D: -
DNA: TGTGCCAGCAGCTTGGCGTTTCTCACTGAAGCTTTCTTT
CDR3: CASSLAFLTEAFF

length: 10
J: TRBJ1-1
size: -
V: TRBV29-1
D: -
DNA: TGCAGCGTCCAACAGGGTGAAGCTTTCTTT
CDR3: CSVQQGEAFF

length: 14
J: TRBJ2-2
size: -
V: TRBV28
D: -
DNA: TGTGCCAGCAGCTCCCTAGGGGGCACCGGGGAGCTGTTTTTT
CDR3: CASSSLGGTGELFF

length: 16
J: TRBJ2-1
size: -
V: TRBV24-1
D: TRBD2
DNA: TGTGCCACCAGTGAGTCCGGGACTAGAGGGTACAATGAGCAGTTCTTC
CDR3: CATSESGTRGYNEQFF

length: 16
J: TRBJ1-4
size: -
V: TRBV7-6
D: -
DNA: TGTGCCAGCAGCCCAAGCTACAGGGAAATCGGTGAAAAACTGTTTTTT
CDR3: CASSPSYREIGEKLFF

length: 15
J: TRBJ2-3
size: -
V: TRBV6-2/TRBV6-3
D: -
DNA: TGTGCCAGCAGTTACTCAAAAATTCGGACAGATACGCAGTATTTT
CDR3: CASSYSKIRTDTQYF

length: 15
J: TRBJ2-7
size: once
V: TRBV11-2
D: TRBD2
DNA: TGTGCCAGCAGCTTAGTAGCGGGACCCACCTACGAGCAGTACTTC
CDR3: CASSLVAGPTYEQYF

length: 15
J: TRBJ2-1
size: -
V: TRBV5-1
D: TRBD1
DNA: TGCGCCAGCAGCTCGGGACAGACCTCCTACAATGAGCAGTTCTTC
CDR3: CASSSGQTSYNEQFF

length: 15
J: TRBJ1-5
size: -
V: TRBV30
D: -
DNA: TGTGCCTGGAGTTTTGGCAGGGCCCTATACCAGCCCCAGCATTTT
CDR3: CAWSFGRALYQPQHF

length: 15
J: TRBJ1-2
size: -
V: TRBV19
D: TRBD1
DNA: TGTGCCAGTAGTCCCTCGGGAGGGGGCGGCTATGGCTACACCTTC
CDR3: CASSPSGGGGYGYTF

length: 16
J: TRBJ1-1
size: few
V: TRBV10-1
D: -
DNA: TGCGCCAGCAGCGCCGGAAAACCGGGACACCACACTGAAGCTTTCTTT
CDR3: CASSAGKPGHHTEAFF

length: 15
J: TRBJ1-5
size: -
V: TRBV28
D: TRBD1
DNA: TGTGCCAGCAGTTTTAGAGGGGGCGCGGTTCAGCCCCAGCATTTT
CDR3: CASSFRGGAVQPQHF